The 2 T cell receptor beta chains below all came from one sample that was sequenced in a study of CD8+ T cells in alopecia areata. Extracted from the samples, RNA was reverse transcribed into cDNA to serve as the sequencing template. Method: immunoSEQ multiplex PCR; TCRdb's copy keeps in-frame clones and lacks some. The sample shows 200,000 or so clones, 50% to 60% of them seen only once. Sequencing used CD4+ T cells sorted from blood, obtained at week 0. The origin of the receptors is a human donor with alopecia areata.

The J gene is TRBJ2-7, the V gene TRBV30; the D is unclear. The ends were cut back, 2 bases at V and 2 bases at J, with 13 bases in the middle. Germline CDR1 reads GTSNPN; CDR2 reads SVGIG (reference sequence). CDR3 size: 14 residues. In nucleotides, the CDR3 is TGTGCCTGGAGTTCAAGGACCAGGCCCTACGAGCAGTACTTC. Amino acids: CAWSSRTRPYEQYF.

The chain is built from TRBV25-1 and TRBJ2-5; no clear D. The germline V gene has CDR1 MGHDK and CDR2 SYGVNS. With 7 bases removed from V and 4 bases from J, the gap between germline ends came to 13 bases. This CDR3 comprises 13 residues. CDR3 nucleotides: TGTGCCAGCACTGGAGCGTCCCGAGAGACCCAGTACTTC. This codes for CASTGASRETQYF.